A single sample gave rise to the 24 T cell receptor beta chains below, sequenced in a study of shared clonotypes between healthy human individuals. Data came from immunoSEQ multiplex PCR; TCRdb stores just in-frame clones and leaves some out. The sample shows approximately 2.1 million clones, more than 80% of them seen only once. The sample consisted of naive CD4+ T cells from PBMCs. The subset is: CD45RA+ positively selected. The receptors were gathered from a man between 18 and 35 years old in good health. Some clones in this sample may be carry-over from other donors' samples.

The chain employs TRBV28 and TRBJ2-3; D not resolved. Germline V CDR1 and CDR2: MDHEN, SYDVKM. V was trimmed by 6 bases and J by 5 bases, leaving 9 bases between them. The CDR3 has 12 residues. CDR3 amino acids: CASRVPLDTQYF. The CDR3 nucleotides are TGTGCCAGCAGGGTCCCTTTAGATACGCAGTATTTT.

This clone was seen a single time. The chain links TRBV5-1 to TRBJ2-7, with 16 bases that match TRBD2. V lost 5 bases to trimming and J lost 2 bases; unmatched junction nucleotides: 7. The CDR3 length is 17 residues. The germline CDR1 and CDR2 sequences are SGHRS and YFSETQ. The CDR3 sequence: CASSFGTSGRATYEQYF. The CDR3 DNA reads TGCGCCAGCAGTTTTGGGACTAGCGGGAGGGCCACCTACGAGCAGTACTTC. Looking up the rest from reference TRBV5-1 and TRBJ2-7 gives the full variable domain: KAGVTQTPRYLIKTRGQQVTLSCSPISGHRSVSWYQQTPGQGLQFLFEYFSETQRNKGNFPGRFSGRQFSNSRSEMNVSTLELGDSALYLCASSFGTSGRATYEQYFGPGTRLTVT.

The gene calls are TRBV5-1 and TRBJ2-7; 9 bases match TRBD1. CDR3 size: 14 residues. Germline-derived CDR1 and CDR2 are SGHRS and YFSETQ. V lost 0 bases to trimming and J lost 5 bases; unmatched junction nucleotides: 3. The CDR3 loop is CASSLGTGVDEQYF. The CDR3 DNA sequence: TGCGCCAGCAGCTTGGGGACAGGGGTGGACGAGCAGTACTTC.

This chain uses TRBV11-3 with TRBJ2-5; TRBD2 agrees at 9 bases. Germline CDR1 and CDR2: SGHNT and YENEEA. The CDR3 is 16 amino acids. The V and J ends lost 5 bases and 0 bases, in that order; junction bases with no gene match: 7. CDR3 bases: TGTGCCAGCAGCCCTTCCGTAGCGGGGGACCAAGAGACCCAGTACTTC. The encoded protein is CASSPSVAGDQETQYF.

The V gene is TRBV29-1, the J gene TRBJ1-2, with D possibly TRBD1 on 6 matching bases. Germline V gives CDR1 SQVTM, CDR2 ANQGSEA. The ends were cut back, 6 bases at V and 5 bases at J, with 16 bases in the middle. The CDR3 runs 13 residues. The CDR3 loop reads CSVGRGEDYGYTF. As DNA, the CDR3 is TGCAGCGTGGGGAGGGGGGAGGATTATGGCTACACCTTC.

Only one count was recorded for this clone. The same CDR3 arises from other DNA sequences in this sample as well. This CDR3 is CASSEVLGTDYGYTF. DNA for the CDR3: TGTGCCAGCAGTGAAGTTTTAGGGACAGACTATGGCTACACCTTC. The rearrangement joins TRBV6-1 to TRBJ1-2, with 7 bases lining up with TRBD1. The CDR3 totals 15 residues. Trimming took 1 base from V and 3 from J; bases not matched to a gene: 5. From germline, CDR1 is MNHNS and CDR2 SASEGT.

This chain connects TRBV7-9 to TRBJ1-1, with D maybe TRBD1 (6 bases). This CDR3 comprises 15 residues. The V and J ends lost 4 bases and 0 bases respectively, with 12 bases between them. Germline CDR1 is SEHNR and CDR2 is FQNEAQ (reference sequence). The CDR3 nucleotides are TGTGCCAGCAGCTCCCTGACAGGTTTGAACACTGAAGCTTTCTTT. Its translation: CASSSLTGLNTEAFF.

The rearrangement uses TRBV5-1 and TRBJ1-1; the D gene is possibly TRBD1 (5 bases). The germline V gene has CDR1 SGHRS and CDR2 YFSETQ. The length of the CDR3 is 14 residues. V was clipped by 4 bases and J by 1 base, with 11 bases between them. The CDR3 region has the DNA TGCGCCAGCAGCCTGCAGACAGAGAACACTGAAGCTTTCTTT. This codes for CASSLQTENTEAFF.

The J gene is TRBJ1-2, the V gene TRBV6-5, with D possibly being TRBD1 (6 bases). Trimming shortened V by 5 bases and J by 2 bases, and 15 bases separated the two germline ends. CDR3 length: 15 residues. CDR1 is MNHEY and CDR2 is SVGAGI in the germline V gene. CDR3 loop: CASSLDRLPNYGYTF. CDR3 DNA sequence: TGTGCCAGCAGTCTCGACAGGTTGCCCAACTATGGCTACACCTTC.

The V gene is TRBV5-6, the J gene TRBJ1-1; D gene unclear. Germline CDR1 is SGHDT and CDR2 is YYEEEE. The V end lost 0 bases, the J end lost 2 bases, and 11 bases lay between the germline ends. This CDR3 is 15 amino acids long. CDR3 nucleotide sequence: TGTGCCAGCAGCTTGGCCCGGAGAACCAACACTGAAGCTTTCTTT. Its translation: CASSLARRTNTEAFF.

The chain has TRBV5-4 and TRBJ1-2, with 9 bases matching TRBD1. The CDR3 totals 15 residues. Per the germline V gene, CDR1 is SGHNT and CDR2 is YYREEE (reference sequence). J was trimmed by 8 bases and V by 4 bases; bases with no gene match: 12. Written as DNA, the CDR3 is TGTGCCAGCAGCCCGGCCGGGACAGGGCCCGGAGGCTACACCTTC. This codes for CASSPAGTGPGGYTF.

This clone was counted a single time. The chain recombines TRBV28 with TRBJ1-1, with D possibly matching TRBD1 (5 bases). The CDR3 covers 13 residues. CDR1 is MDHEN and CDR2 is SYDVKM in the germline V gene. V lost 4 bases, J lost 8 bases, and 14 bases lay in between. The DNA for the CDR3 is TGTGCCAGCAGTTCACCGGGGCCCCGGGAAGCTTTCTTT. It encodes CASSSPGPREAFF.

The V gene is TRBV5-6, the J gene TRBJ1-2, with D unresolved. V lost 2 bases, J lost 3 bases, and 5 bases lay in between. This CDR3 has 12 residues. Per germline, CDR1 SGHDT and CDR2 YYEEEE. CDR3 DNA: TGTGCCAGCAGCTTAAAGGACTATGGCTACACCTTC. This translates into CASSLKDYGYTF. Filled out from reference TRBV5-6 and TRBJ1-2, the complete variable domain reads DAGVTQSPTHLIKTRGQQVTLRCSPKSGHDTVSWYQQALGQGPQFIFQYYEEEERQRGNFPDRFSGHQFPNYSSELNVNALLLGDSALYLCASSLKDYGYTFGSGTRLTVV.

The chain joins TRBV11-2 to TRBJ2-2; D unclear. The germline V gene encodes CDR1 SGHAT and CDR2 FQNNGV. The CDR3 is made up of 14 amino acids. V was shortened by 3 bases and J by 2 bases, with 7 bases between the two germline ends. CDR3 loop: CASSFSPNTGELFF. The CDR3 nucleotides read TGTGCCAGCAGCTTTAGTCCCAACACCGGGGAGCTGTTTTTT.

This chain links TRBV5-6 with TRBJ2-1; 10 positions agree with TRBD1. This CDR3 contains 14 residues. Per germline, CDR1 SGHDT and CDR2 YYEEEE. Trimming at V came to 2 bases and at J to 6 bases, leaving 2 bases not matched to a gene. The CDR3 DNA follows: TGTGCCAGCAGCTTTGGGACAGGGGTCAATGAGCAGTTCTTC. Translating gives CASSFGTGVNEQFF. Complete variable domain (other parts from reference TRBV5-6 and TRBJ2-1): DAGVTQSPTHLIKTRGQQVTLRCSPKSGHDTVSWYQQALGQGPQFIFQYYEEEERQRGNFPDRFSGHQFPNYSSELNVNALLLGDSALYLCASSFGTGVNEQFFGPGTRLTVL.

This sequence joins TRBV7-9 and TRBJ2-7; 7 bases match TRBD1. This CDR3 is built from 14 residues. Germline V lookup: CDR1 SEHNR, CDR2 FQNEAQ (reference sequence). The J segment lost 7 bases and the V segment lost 8 bases, leaving 14 bases of the junction unmatched. The CDR3 spells CASGRQGETKEQYF. In DNA, the CDR3 is TGTGCCAGCGGGCGACAGGGAGAAACTAAAGAGCAGTACTTC.

The J gene is TRBJ2-5, the V gene TRBV6-5; D unresolved. Near its end, the DNA agrees better with TRBJ2-7, so the J call may be wrong. Germline V gene lookup returns CDR1 MNHEY and CDR2 SVGAGI. This CDR3 contains 14 residues. CDR3 loop: CASSYSASSYEQYF. The CDR3 coding sequence is TGTGCCAGCAGTTACTCCGCCAGCTCCTACGAGCAGTACTTC.

This chain uses TRBV28 with TRBJ2-7; D possibly corresponds to TRBD1 (6 bases). The CDR3 length is 12 residues. V was trimmed by 6 bases and J by 6 bases, leaving 12 bases between them. The V gene's germline CDR1 is MDHEN and CDR2 SYDVKM. CDR3 amino acids: CASRLQGTEQYF. The CDR3, as DNA: TGTGCCAGCAGGTTACAGGGTACCGAGCAGTACTTC.

This clone appeared once. In DNA form, the CDR3 reads TGTGCCAGCAGCCAAGAGACTGGGGGGCGTGAGCAGTTCTTC. Translation: CASSQETGGREQFF. The chain has TRBV14 and TRBJ2-1; D might be TRBD1 or TRBD2, each matching 6 bases. Trimming pared 0 bases from V and 9 bases from J, leaving 12 bases between. The V gene's germline CDR1 is SGHDN and CDR2 FVKESK. The CDR3 spans 14 residues.

The chain has TRBV9 and TRBJ2-7; perhaps TRBD1 as D (5 bases). Trimming took 2 bases from V and 1 from J, leaving 10 bases between them. Germline V gives CDR1 SGDLS, CDR2 YYNGEE. There are 14 residues in the CDR3. CDR3 DNA: TGTGCCAGCAGCGTCCAGGACATGTCCTACGAGCAGTACTTC. Protein product: CASSVQDMSYEQYF.

V and J are TRBV7-9 and TRBJ2-7; tentative D call: TRBD2 (5 bases). CDR3 size: 16 residues. The germline CDR1 and CDR2 sequences are SEHNR and FQNEAQ (reference sequence). V lost 5 bases to trimming and J lost 0 bases, with 17 bases between them. The chain's CDR3 is CASSQTGLSNSYEQYF. The CDR3 DNA reads as TGTGCCAGCAGCCAGACCGGACTTAGCAACTCCTACGAGCAGTACTTC.

The chain recombines TRBV6-1 with TRBJ2-7; 7 bases are shared with TRBD2. The CDR3 has 13 amino acids. Germline CDR1 reads MNHNS; CDR2 reads SASEGT. V lost 1 base and J lost 7; bases outside the gene matches: 4. The CDR3: CASSEGWGGEQYF. The DNA of the CDR3 is TGTGCCAGCAGTGAAGGCTGGGGGGGGGAGCAGTACTTC.

For this clone: The germline gene is not matched at one end of the junction; a read error may be the cause. The CDR3, as DNA: TGTGCCAGCAGTTACAGGGAATATGACTACACCTTC. It translates to CASSYREYDYTF. This chain joins TRBV6-6 and TRBJ1-2; D not resolved. Germline values: CDR1 MNHNY, CDR2 SVGAGI (reference sequence). CDR3 length: 12 residues.

The rearrangement joins TRBV4-2 to TRBJ2-3; D perhaps matches TRBD1 (6 bases). The CDR3 is 17 amino acids. Trimming took off 5 bases at V and 0 bases at J, with 18 bases between the two ends. The germline V gene encodes CDR1 LGHNA and CDR2 YNFKEQ. CDR3 bases: TGTGCCAGCAGCGATAGCCCGACAGGATCTAGCACAGATACGCAGTATTTT. Protein sequence: CASSDSPTGSSTDTQYF.